This T cell receptor (beta chain) was documented in a study of metastatic and nonmetastatic thyroid tumors. As for the study in general: The authors compared repertoires across blood and tumor or nodule tissue from malignant and benign thyroid patients. Regarding the study as a whole: Benign nodules were reported to have significantly lower TCR beta diversity than malignant thyroid tumors, in blood and tumor.

The entire patient cohort was treatment-naive prior to thyroid surgery. This clone was detected only once. The antigen is unknown. Trimming pared 2 bases from V and 1 base from J, leaving 11 bases between. CDR1 and CDR2 from the germline V gene are SGHRS and YFSETQ. This CDR3 contains 15 residues. How the authors handled the data: The study took CDR3 differences across clinicopathological groups and made a distant-metastasis classifier for papillary thyroid cancer from them. Via MiXCR, TCRdb re-called the PCR reads. The V and J calls, along with clone size, are taken from TCRdb and not from the paper's own processing. The sample records about 40,000 clones, about a sixth being singletons.

The sequenced sample consisted of tumor tissue. This receptor was identified in a female donor with papillary thyroid cancer or a benign thyroid nodule (not recorded which). Some clones in this sample may be carry-over from other donors' samples. The chain links TRBV5-1 to TRBJ2-3; no clear D gene. This CDR3 is CASSFDGFGTDTQYF. CDR3 in DNA: TGCGCCAGCAGCTTCGATGGGTTTGGCACAGATACGCAGTATTTT.